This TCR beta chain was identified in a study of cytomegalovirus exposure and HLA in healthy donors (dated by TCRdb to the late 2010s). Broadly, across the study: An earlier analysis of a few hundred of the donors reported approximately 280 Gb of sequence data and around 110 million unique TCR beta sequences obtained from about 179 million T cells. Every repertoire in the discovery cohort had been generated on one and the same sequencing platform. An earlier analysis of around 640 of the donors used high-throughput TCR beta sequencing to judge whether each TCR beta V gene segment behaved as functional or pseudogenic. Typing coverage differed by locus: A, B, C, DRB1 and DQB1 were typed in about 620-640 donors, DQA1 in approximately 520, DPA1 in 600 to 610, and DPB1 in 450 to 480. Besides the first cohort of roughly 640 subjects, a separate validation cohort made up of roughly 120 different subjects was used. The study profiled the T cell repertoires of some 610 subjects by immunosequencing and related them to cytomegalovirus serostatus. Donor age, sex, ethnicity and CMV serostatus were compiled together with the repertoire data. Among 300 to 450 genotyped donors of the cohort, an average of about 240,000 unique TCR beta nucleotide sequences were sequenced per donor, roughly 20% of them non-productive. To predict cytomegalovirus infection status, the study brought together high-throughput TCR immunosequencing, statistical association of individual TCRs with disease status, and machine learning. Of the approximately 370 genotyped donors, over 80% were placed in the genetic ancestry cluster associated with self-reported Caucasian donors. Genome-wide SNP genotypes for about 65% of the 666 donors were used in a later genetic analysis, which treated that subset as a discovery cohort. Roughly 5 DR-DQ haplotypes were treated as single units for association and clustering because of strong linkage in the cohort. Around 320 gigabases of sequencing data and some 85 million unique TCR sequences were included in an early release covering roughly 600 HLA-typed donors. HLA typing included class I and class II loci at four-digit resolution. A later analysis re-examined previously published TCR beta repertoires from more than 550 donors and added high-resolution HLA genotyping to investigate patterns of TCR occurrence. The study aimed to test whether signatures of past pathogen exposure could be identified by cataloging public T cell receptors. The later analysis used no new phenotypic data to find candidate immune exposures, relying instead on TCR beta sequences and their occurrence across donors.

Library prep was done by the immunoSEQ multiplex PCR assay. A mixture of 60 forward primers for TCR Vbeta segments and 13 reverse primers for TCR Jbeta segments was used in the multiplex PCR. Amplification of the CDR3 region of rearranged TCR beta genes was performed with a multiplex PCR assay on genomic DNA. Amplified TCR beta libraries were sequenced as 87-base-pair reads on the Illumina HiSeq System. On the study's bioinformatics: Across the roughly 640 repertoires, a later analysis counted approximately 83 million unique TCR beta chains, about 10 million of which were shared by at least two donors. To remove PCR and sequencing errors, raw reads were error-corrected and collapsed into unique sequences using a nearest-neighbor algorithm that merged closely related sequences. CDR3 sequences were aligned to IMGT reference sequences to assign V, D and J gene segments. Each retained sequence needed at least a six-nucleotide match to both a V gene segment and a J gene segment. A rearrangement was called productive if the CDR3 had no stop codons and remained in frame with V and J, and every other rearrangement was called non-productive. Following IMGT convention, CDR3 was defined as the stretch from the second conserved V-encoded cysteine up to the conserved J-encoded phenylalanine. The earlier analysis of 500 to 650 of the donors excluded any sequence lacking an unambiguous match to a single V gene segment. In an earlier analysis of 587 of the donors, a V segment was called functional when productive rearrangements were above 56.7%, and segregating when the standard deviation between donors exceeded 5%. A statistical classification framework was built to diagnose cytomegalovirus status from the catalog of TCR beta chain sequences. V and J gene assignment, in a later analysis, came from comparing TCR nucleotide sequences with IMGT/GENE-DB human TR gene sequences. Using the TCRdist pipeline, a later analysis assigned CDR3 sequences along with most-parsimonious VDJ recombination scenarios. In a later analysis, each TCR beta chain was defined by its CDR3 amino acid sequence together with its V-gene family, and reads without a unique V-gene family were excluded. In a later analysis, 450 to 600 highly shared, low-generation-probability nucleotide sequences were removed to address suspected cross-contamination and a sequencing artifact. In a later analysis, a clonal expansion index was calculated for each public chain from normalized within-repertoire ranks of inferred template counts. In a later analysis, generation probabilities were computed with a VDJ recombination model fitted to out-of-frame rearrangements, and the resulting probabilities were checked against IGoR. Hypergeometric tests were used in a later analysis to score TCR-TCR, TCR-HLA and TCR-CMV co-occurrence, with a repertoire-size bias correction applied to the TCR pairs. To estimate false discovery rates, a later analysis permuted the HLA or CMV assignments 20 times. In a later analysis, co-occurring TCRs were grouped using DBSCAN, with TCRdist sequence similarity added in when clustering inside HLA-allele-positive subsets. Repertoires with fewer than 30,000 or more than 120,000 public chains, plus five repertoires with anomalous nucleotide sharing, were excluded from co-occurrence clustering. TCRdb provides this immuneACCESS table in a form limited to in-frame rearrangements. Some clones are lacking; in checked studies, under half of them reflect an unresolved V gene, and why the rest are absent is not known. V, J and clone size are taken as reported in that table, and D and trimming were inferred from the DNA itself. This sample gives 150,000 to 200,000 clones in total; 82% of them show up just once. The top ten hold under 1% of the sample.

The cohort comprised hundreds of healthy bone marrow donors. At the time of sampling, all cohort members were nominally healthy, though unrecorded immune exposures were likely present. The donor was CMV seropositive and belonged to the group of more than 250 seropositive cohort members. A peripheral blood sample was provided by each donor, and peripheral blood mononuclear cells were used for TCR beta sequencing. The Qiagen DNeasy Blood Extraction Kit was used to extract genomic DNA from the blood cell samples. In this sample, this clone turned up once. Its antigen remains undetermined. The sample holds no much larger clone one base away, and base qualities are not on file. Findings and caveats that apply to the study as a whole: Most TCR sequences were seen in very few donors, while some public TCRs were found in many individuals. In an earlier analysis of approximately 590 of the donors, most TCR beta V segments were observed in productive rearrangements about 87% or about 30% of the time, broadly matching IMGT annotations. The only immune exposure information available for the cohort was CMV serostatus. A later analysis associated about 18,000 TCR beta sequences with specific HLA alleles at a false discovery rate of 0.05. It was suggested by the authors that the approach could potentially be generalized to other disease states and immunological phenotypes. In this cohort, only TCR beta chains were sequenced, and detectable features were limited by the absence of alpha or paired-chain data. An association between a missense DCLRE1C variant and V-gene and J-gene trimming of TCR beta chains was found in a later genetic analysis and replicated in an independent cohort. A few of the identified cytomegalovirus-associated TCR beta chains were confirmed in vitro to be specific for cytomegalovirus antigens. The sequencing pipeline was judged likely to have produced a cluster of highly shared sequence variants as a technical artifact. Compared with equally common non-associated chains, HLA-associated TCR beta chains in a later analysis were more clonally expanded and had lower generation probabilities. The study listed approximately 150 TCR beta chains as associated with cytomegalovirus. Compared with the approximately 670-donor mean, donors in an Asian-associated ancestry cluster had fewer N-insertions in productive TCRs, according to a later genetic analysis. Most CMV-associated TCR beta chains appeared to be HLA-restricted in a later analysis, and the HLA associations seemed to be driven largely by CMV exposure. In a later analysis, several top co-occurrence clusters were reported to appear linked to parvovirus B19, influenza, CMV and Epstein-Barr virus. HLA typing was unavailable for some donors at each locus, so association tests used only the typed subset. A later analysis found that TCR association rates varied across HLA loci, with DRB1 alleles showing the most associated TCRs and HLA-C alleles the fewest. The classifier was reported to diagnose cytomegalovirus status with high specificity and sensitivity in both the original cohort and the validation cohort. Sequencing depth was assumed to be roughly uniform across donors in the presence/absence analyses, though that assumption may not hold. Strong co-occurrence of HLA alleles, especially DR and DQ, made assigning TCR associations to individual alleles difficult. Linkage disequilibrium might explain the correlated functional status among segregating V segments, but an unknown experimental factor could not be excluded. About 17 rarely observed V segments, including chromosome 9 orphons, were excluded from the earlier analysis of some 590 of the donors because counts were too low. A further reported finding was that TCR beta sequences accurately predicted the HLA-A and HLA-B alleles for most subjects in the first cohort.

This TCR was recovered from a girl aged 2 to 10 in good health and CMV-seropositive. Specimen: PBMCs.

The encoded CDR3 is CASSSPGAGDTGNTIYF. In nucleotides, the sequence is TGTGCCAGCAGTTCTCCCGGGGCAGGGGACACTGGAAACACCATATATTTT. This chain joins TRBV28 to TRBJ1-3, with TRBD1 tentatively as D gene (6 bases match). The CDR1 and CDR2 encoded by the germline V gene are MDHEN and SYDVKM. Deletion took 4 bases off V and 2 bases off J, with a span of 18 bases between the germline ends. The cysteine opens and the phenylalanine closes a CDR3 of 17 amino acids. Of the read, only the CDR3 DNA is kept; its 51 bases are in frame from base 1.